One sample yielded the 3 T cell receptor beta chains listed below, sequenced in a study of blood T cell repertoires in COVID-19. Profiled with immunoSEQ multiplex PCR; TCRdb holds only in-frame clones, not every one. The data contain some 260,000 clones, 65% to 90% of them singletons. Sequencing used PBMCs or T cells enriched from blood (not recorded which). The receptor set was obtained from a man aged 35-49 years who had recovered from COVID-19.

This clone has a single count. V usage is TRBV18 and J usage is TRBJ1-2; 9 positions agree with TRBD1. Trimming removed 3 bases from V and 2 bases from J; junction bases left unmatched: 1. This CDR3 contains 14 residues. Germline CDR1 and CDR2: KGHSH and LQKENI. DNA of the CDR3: TGTGCCAGCTCACCGGACAGGGGAAACTATGGCTACACCTTC. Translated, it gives CASSPDRGNYGYTF.

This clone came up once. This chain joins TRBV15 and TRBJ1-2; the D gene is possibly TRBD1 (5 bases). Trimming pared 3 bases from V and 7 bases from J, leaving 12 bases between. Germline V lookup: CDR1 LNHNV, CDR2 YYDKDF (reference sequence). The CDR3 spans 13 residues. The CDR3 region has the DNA TGTGCCACCAGCAGGGATCGGGGGGTTGGCTACACCTTC. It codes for CATSRDRGVGYTF. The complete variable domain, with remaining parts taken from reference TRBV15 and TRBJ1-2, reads DAMVIQNPRYQVTQFGKPVTLSCSQTLNHNVMYWYQQKSSQAPKLLFHYYDKDFNNEADTPDNFQSRRPNTSFCFLDIRSPGLGDTAMYLCATSRDRGVGYTFGSGTRLTVV.

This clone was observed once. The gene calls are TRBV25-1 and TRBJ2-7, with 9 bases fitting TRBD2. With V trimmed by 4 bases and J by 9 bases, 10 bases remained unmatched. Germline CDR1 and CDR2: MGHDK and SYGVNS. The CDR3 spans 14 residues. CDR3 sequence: CASSVSGSRGGQYF. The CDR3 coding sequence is TGTGCCAGCAGTGTTAGCGGGAGCCGAGGAGGGCAGTACTTC.